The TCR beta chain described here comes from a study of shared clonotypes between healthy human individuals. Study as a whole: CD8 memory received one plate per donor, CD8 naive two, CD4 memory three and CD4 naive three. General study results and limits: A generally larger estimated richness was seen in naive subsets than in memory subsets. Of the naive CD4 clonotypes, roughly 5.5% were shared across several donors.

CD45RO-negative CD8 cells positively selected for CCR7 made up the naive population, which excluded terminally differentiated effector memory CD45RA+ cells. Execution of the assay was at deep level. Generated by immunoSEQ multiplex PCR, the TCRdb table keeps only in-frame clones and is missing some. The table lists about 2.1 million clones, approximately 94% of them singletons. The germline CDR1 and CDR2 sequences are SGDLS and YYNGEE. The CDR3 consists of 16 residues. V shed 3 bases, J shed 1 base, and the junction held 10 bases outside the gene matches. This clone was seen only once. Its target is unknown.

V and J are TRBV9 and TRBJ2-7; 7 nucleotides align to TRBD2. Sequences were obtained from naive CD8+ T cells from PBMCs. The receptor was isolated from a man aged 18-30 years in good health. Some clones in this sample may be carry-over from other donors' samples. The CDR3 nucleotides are TGTGCCAGCAGCGAGACCCCCGGGCGGGGGTCCTACGAGCAGTACTTC. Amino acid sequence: CASSETPGRGSYEQYF.